Given below is one TCR beta chain in context. The study ran its PCR with 60 Vbeta and 13 Jbeta primers. Data came from immunoSEQ multiplex PCR; TCRdb stores just in-frame clones and leaves some out. This sample has 95,000 to 150,000 clones, with more than 55% found just once. The donors comprised healthy bone marrow donors. This CDR3 contains 16 residues. V shed 1 base and J 0 bases; nucleotides not matched to a gene: 5. CDR1 is MGHDK and CDR2 is SYGVNS in the germline V gene. This sample is drawn from a study of cytomegalovirus exposure and HLA in healthy donors. The material sequenced was PBMCs. The V and J genes are TRBV25-1 and TRBJ1-2; the match to TRBD1 covers 7 bases. The clonotype originates from a man between 18 and 35 years old in good health and CMV-seronegative. CDR3 in amino acids: CASSEWDSTANYGYTF. The CDR3 DNA reads as TGTGCCAGCAGTGAATGGGACAGCACCGCTAACTATGGCTACACCTTC.